The present entry profiles one T cell receptor (beta chain) with its context. This entry comes from a study of blood T cell repertoires in COVID-19. The method was immunoSEQ multiplex PCR; TCRdb's version includes in-frame clones alone and lacks a portion of them. Here the sample spans under 200,000 clones, 89% being singletons. Cohorts were assigned according to the clinical history that participants reported. V lost 5 bases and J lost 3, with 14 bases in between. From germline, CDR1 is SGHTA and CDR2 FQGNSA. The length of the CDR3 is 14 residues. The sample taken for sequencing was PBMCs or T cells enriched from blood (not recorded which). The chain couples TRBV7-2 to TRBJ2-7; D perhaps matches TRBD1 (5 bases). The sequence was obtained from a woman aged 18 to 35 who had recovered from COVID-19. Here the CDR3 reads CASSRAGFLYEQYF. In DNA, the CDR3 is TGTGCCAGCAGCCGTGCAGGGTTCCTCTACGAGCAGTACTTC.